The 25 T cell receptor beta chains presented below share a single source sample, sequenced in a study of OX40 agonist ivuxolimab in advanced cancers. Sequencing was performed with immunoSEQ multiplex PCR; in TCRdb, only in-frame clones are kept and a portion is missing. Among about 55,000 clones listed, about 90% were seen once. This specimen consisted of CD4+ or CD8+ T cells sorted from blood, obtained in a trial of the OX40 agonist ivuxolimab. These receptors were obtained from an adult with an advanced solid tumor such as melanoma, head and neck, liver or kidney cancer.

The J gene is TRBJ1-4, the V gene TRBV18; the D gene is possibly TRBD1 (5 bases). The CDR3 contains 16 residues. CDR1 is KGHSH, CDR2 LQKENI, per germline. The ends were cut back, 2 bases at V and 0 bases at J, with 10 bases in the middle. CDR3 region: CASSPEGSPTNEKLFF. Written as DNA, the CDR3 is TGTGCCAGCTCACCAGAGGGGAGTCCAACTAATGAAAAACTGTTTTTT.

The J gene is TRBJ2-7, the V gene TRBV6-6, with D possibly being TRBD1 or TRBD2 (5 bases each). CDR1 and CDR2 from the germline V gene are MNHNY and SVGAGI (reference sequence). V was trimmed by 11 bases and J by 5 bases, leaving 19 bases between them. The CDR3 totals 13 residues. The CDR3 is CAVGASEVDEQYF. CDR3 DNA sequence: TGTGCCGTCGGGGCTTCAGAGGTGGACGAGCAGTACTTC.

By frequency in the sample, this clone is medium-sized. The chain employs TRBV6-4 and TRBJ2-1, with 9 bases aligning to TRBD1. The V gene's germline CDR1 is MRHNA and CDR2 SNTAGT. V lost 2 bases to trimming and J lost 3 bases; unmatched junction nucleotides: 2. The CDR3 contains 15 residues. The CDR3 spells CASSDATGGYNEQFF. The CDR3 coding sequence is TGTGCCAGCAGTGACGCGACAGGGGGCTACAATGAGCAGTTCTTC.

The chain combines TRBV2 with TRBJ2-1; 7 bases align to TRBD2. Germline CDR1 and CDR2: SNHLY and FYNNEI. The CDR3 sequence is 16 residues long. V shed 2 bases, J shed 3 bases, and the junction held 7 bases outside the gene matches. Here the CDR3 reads CASSERRAGSYNEQFF. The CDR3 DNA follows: TGTGCCAGCAGTGAAAGAAGAGCGGGGAGCTACAATGAGCAGTTCTTC.

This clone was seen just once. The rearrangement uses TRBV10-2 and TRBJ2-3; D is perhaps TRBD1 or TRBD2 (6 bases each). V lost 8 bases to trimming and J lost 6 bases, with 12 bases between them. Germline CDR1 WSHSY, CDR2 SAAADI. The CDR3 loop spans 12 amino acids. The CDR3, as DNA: TGCGCCAGCCTAGGGGGGCCCGATACGCAGTATTTT. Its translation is CASLGGPDTQYF.

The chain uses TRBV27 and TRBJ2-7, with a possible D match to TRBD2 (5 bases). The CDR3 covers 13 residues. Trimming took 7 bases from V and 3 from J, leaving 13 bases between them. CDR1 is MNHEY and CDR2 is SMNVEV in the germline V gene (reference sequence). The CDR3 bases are TGTGCCAGCACCCTTGGGAGCTTCTACGAGCAGTACTTC. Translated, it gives CASTLGSFYEQYF.

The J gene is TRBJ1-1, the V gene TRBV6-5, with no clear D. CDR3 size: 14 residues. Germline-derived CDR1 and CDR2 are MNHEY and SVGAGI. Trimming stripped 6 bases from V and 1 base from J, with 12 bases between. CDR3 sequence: CASSPFSENTEAFF. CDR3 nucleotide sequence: TGTGCCAGCAGCCCCTTTTCAGAGAACACTGAAGCTTTCTTT.

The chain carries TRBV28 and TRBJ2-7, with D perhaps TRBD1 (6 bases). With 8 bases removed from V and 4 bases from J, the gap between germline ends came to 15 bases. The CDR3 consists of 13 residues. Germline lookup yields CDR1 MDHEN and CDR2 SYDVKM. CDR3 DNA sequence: TGTGCCAGCTCATCAGGGGATTCGTACGAGCAGTACTTC. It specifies CASSSGDSYEQYF.

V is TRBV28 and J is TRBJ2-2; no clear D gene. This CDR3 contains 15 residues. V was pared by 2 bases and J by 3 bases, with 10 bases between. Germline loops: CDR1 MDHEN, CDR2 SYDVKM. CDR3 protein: CASSLGLDYTGELFF. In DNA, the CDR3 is TGTGCCAGCAGTTTAGGGCTCGACTACACCGGGGAGCTGTTTTTT.

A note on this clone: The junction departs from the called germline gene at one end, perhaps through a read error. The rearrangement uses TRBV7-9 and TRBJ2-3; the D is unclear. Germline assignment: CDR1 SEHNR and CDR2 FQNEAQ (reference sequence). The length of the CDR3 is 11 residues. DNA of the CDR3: TGTGCCAGCAGCTTACTTAGACCGCCTCATTTT. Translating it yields CASSLLRPPHF. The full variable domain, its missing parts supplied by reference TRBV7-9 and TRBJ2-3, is DTGVSQNPRHKITKRGQNVTFRCDPISEHNRLYWYRQTLGQGPEFLTYFQNEAQLEKSRLLSDRFSAERPKGSFSTLEIQRTEQGDSAMYLCASSLLRPPHFGPGTRLTVL.

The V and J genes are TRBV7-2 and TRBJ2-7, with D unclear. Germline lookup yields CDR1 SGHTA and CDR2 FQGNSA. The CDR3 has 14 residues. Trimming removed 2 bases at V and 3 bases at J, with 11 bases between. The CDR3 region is CASSLFPGDYEQYF. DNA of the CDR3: TGTGCCAGCAGCTTATTCCCTGGAGACTACGAGCAGTACTTC.

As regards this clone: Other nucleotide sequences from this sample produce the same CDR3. DNA of the CDR3: TGTGCCAGCAGGGAAACTTACTACGAGCAGTACTTC. Translating gives CASRETYYEQYF. The chain carries TRBV11-2 and TRBJ2-7; D is ambiguous. There are 12 residues in the CDR3. V was trimmed by 6 bases and J by 3 bases, leaving 9 bases between them. Germline V gives CDR1 SGHAT, CDR2 FQNNGV.

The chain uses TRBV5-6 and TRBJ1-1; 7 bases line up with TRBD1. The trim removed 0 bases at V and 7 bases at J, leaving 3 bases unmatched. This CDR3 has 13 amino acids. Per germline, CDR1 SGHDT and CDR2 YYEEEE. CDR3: CASSLDRGLEAFF. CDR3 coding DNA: TGTGCCAGCAGCTTGGACAGGGGCCTTGAAGCTTTCTTT.

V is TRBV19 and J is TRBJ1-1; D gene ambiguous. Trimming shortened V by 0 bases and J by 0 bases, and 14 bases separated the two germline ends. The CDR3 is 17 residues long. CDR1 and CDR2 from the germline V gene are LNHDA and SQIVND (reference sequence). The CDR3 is CASSIEVLFSMNTEAFF. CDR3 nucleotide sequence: TGTGCCAGTAGTATAGAAGTACTCTTCTCAATGAACACTGAAGCTTTCTTT.

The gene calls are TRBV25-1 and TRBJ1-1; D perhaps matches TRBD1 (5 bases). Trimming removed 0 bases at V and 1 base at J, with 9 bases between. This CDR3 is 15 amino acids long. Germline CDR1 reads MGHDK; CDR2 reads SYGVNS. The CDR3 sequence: CASSEYGGGNTEAFF. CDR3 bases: TGTGCCAGCAGTGAATATGGGGGGGGGAACACTGAAGCTTTCTTT. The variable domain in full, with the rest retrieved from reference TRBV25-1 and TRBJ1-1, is EADIYQTPRYLVIGTGKKITLECSQTMGHDKMYWYQQDPGMELHLIHYSYGVNSTEKGDLSSESTVSRIRTEHFPLTLESARPSHTSQYLCASSEYGGGNTEAFFGQGTRLTVV.

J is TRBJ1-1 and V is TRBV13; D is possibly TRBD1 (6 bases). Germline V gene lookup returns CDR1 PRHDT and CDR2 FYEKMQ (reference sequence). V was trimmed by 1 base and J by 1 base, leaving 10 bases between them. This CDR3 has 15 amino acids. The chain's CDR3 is CASSLAGGGNTEAFF. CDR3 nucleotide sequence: TGTGCCAGCAGCTTAGCGGGGGGCGGGAACACTGAAGCTTTCTTT.

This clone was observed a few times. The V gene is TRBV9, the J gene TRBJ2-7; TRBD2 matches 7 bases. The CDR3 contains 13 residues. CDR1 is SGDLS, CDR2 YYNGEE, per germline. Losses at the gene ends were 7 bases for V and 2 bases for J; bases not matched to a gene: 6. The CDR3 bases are TGTGCCAGCGGACGGGGGGATGCCTACGAGCAGTACTTC. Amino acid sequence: CASGRGDAYEQYF.

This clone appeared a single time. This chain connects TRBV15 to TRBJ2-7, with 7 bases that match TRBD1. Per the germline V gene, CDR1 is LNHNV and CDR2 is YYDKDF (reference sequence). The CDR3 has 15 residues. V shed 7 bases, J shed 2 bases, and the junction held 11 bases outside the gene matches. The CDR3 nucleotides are TGTGCCACCACCTCGAAGGGGGCTTACCCCTACGAGCAGTACTTC. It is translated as CATTSKGAYPYEQYF.

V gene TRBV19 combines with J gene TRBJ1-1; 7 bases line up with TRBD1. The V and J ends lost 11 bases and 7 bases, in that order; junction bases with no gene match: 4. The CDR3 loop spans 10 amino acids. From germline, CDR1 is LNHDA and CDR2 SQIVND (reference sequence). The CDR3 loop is CASTGSEAFF. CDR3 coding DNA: TGTGCCTCGACAGGGAGTGAAGCTTTCTTT.

The CDR3 loop reads CASSRPGVNTGELFF. Here the CDR3 DNA reads TGTGCCAGCAGCCGCCCGGGGGTGAACACCGGGGAGCTGTTTTTT. J is TRBJ2-2 and V is TRBV7-9, with D tentatively TRBD2 (6 bases). V dropped 5 bases and J dropped 1 base, with 11 bases sitting between them. CDR1 SEHNR and CDR2 FQNEAQ come from the germline V gene (reference sequence). The CDR3 has 15 residues. Combining the CDR3 with reference TRBV7-9 and TRBJ2-2 gives the whole variable domain DTGVSQNPRHKITKRGQNVTFRCDPISEHNRLYWYRQTLGQGPEFLTYFQNEAQLEKSRLLSDRFSAERPKGSFSTLEIQRTEQGDSAMYLCASSRPGVNTGELFFGEGSRLTVL.

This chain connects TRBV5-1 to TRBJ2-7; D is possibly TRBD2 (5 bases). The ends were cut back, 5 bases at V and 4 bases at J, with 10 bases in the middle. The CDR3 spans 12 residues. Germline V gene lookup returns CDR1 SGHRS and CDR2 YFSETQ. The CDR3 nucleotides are TGCGCCAGCAGGGACGGCGGGTACGAGCAGTACTTC. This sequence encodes CASRDGGYEQYF.

The CDR3 DNA is TGCGCCAGCAGCACGAGCCTGGGCCGGGAGCAGTTCTTC. Its translation is CASSTSLGREQFF. The genes are TRBV4-1 and TRBJ2-1; no definite D call. CDR1 is MGHRA, CDR2 YSYEKL, per germline. The CDR3 is 13 residues long. V gave up 5 bases and J gave up 10 bases, with 15 bases separating them.

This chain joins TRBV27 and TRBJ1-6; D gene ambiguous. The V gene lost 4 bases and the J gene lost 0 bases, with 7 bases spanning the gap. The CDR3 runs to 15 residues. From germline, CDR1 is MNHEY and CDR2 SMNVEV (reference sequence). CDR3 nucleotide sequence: TGTGCCAGCAGTTCCCTGGGCTCCTATAATTCACCCCTCCACTTT. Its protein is CASSSLGSYNSPLHF.

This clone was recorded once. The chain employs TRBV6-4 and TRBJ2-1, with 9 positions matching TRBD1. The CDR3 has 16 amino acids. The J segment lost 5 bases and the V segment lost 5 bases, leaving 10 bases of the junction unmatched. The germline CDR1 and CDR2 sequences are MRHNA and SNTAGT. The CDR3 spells CASSYAPGQGHNEQFF. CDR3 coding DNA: TGTGCCAGCAGTTACGCCCCGGGACAGGGCCACAATGAGCAGTTCTTC.

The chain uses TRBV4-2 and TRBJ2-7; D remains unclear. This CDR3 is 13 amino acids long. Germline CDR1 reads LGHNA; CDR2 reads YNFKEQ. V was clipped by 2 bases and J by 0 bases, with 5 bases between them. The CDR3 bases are TGTGCCAGCAGCCAAAGGGACTCCTACGAGCAGTACTTC. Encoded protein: CASSQRDSYEQYF.